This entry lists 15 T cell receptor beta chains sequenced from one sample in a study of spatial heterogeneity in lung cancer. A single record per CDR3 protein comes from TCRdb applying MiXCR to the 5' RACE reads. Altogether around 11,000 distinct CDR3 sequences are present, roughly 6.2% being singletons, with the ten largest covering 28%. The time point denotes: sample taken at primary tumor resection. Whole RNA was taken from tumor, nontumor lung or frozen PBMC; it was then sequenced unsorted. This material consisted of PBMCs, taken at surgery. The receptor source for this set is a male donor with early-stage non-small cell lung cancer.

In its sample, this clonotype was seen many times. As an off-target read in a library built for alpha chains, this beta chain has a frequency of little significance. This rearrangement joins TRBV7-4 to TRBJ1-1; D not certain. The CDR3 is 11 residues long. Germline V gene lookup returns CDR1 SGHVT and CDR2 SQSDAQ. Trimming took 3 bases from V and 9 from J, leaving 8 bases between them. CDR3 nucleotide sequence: TGTGCCAGCAGCTTGGGAACCAAAGCTTTCTTT. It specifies CASSLGTKAFF.

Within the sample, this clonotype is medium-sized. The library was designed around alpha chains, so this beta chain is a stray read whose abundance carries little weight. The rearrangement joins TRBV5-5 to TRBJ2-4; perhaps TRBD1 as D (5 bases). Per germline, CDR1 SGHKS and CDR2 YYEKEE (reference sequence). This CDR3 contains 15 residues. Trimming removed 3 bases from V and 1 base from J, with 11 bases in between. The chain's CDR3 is CASSSPRDAKNIQYF. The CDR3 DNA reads TGTGCCAGCAGCTCCCCCAGGGATGCCAAAAACATTCAGTACTTC.

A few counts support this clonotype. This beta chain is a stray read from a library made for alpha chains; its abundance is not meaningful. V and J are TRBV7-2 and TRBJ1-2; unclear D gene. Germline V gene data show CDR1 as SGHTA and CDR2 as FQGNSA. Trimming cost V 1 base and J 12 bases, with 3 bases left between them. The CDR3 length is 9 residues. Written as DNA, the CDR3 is TGTGCCAGCAGCTTAGAAGACACCTTC. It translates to CASSLEDTF.

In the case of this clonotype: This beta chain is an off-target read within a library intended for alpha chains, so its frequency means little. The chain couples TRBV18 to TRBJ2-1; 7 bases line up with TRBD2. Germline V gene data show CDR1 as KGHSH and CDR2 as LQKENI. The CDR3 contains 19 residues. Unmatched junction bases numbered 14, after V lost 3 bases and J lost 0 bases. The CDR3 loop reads CASSPITRVSGNSYNEQFF. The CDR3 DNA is TGTGCCAGCTCACCCATTACCCGGGTAAGCGGGAACTCCTACAATGAGCAGTTCTTC.

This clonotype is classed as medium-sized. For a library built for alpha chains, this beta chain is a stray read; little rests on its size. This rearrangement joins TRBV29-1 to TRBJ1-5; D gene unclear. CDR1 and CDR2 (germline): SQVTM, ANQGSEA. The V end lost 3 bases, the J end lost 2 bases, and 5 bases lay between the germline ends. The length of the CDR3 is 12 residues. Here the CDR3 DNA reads TGCAGCGTTGACGGGGGCAATCAGCCCCAGCATTTT. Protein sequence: CSVDGGNQPQHF.

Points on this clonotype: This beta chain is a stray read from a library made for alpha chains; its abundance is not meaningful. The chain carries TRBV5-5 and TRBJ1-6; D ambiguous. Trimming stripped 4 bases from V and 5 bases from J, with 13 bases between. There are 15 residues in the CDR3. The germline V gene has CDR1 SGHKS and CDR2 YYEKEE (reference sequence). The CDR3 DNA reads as TGTGCCAGCAGCCTGGGGATAGGAGATAATTCACCCCTCCACTTT. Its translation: CASSLGIGDNSPLHF.

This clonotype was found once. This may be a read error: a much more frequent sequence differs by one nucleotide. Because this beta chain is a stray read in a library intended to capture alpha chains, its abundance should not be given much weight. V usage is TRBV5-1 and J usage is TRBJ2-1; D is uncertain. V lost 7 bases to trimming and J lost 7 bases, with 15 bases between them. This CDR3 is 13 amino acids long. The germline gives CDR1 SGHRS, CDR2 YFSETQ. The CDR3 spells CASLVGPGNEQFF. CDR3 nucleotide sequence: TGCGCCAGCCTGGTCGGCCCAGGAAATGAGCAGTTCTTC. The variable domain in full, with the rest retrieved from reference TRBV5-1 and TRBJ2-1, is KAGVTQTPRYLIKTRGQQVTLSCSPISGHRSVSWYQQTPGQGLQFLFEYFSETQRNKGNFPGRFSGRQFSNSRSEMNVSTLELGDSALYLCASLVGPGNEQFFGPGTRLTVL.

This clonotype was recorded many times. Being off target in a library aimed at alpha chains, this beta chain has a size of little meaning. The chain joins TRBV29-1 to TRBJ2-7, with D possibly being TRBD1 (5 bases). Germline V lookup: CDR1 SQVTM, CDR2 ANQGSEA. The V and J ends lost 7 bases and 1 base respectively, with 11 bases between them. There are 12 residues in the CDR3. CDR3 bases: TGCAGCGCGCAGGGAATTTCCTACGAGCAGTACTTC. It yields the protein CSAQGISYEQYF.

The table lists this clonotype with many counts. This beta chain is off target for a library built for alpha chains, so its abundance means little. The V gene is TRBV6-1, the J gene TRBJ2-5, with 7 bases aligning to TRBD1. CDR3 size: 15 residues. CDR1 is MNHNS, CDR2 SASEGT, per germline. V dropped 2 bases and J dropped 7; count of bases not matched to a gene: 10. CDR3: CASSERDRSRWTQYF. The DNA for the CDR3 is TGTGCCAGCAGTGAAAGGGACAGATCAAGATGGACCCAGTACTTC.

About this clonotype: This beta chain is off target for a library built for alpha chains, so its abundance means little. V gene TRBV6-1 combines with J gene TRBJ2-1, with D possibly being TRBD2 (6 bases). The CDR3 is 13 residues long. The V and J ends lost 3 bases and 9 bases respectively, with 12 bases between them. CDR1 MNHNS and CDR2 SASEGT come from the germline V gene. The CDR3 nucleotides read TGTGCCAGCAGTGACCCTCTGGGGGGTGAGCAGTTCTTC. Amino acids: CASSDPLGGEQFF.

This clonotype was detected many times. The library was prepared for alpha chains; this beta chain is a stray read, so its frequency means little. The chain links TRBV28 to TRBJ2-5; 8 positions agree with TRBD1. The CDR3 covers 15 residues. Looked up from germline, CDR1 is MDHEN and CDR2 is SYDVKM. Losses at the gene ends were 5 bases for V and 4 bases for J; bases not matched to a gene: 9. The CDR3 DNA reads TGTGCCAGCAGTGCTGACCAGGGGGCTGGAGAGACCCAGTACTTC. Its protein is CASSADQGAGETQYF.

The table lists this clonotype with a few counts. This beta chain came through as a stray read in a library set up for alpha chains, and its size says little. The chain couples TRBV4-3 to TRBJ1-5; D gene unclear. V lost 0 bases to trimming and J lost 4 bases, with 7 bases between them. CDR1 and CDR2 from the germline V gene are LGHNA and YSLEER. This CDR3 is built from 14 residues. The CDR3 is CASSQEDGNQPQHF. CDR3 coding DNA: TGCGCCAGCAGCCAAGAAGACGGGAATCAGCCCCAGCATTTT.

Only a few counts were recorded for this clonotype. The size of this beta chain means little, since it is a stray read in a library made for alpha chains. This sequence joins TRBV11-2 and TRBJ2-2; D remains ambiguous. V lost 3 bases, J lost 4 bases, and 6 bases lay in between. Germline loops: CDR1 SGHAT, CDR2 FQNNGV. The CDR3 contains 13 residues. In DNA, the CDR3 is TGTGCCAGCAGCTTTCAAGGCACCGGGGAGCTGTTTTTT. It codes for CASSFQGTGELFF.

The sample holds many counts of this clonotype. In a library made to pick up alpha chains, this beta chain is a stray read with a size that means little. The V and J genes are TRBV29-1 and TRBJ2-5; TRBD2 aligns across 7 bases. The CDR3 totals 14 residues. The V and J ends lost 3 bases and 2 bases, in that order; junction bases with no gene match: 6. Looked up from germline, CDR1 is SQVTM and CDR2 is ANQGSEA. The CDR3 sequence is CSVDGGGAQETQYF. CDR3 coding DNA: TGCAGCGTTGACGGCGGGGGTGCTCAAGAGACCCAGTACTTC.

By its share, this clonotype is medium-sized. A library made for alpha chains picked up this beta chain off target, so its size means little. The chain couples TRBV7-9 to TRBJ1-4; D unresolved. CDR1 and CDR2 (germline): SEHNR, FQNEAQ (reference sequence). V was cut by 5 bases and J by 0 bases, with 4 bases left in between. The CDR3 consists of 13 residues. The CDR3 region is CASSPPTNEKLFF. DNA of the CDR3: TGTGCCAGCAGCCCTCCAACTAATGAAAAACTGTTTTTT.